This entry describes one T cell receptor (beta chain). Its antigen remains unidentified. This specimen comes from a study of T cell repertoires in cytomegalovirus infection. Overall study findings and caveats: In two of eight donors, the top clonotype was HLA-C-restricted CMV-specific. Summed public TCR beta family frequency identified CMV carriers bearing the relevant HLA.

TCRdb reanalysed the reads using MiXCR and keeps one entry per CDR3 protein. This table has 380,000 or so distinct CDR3 sequences, roughly 36% appearing once. V gave up 6 bases and J gave up 4 bases, with 6 bases separating them. The germline CDR1 and CDR2 sequences are LGHNT and FRNRAP. This CDR3 comprises 11 residues. The TCR originated in a human donor in good health (CMV status not recorded). Some clones in this sample may be carry-over from other donors' samples. The chain has TRBV12-5 and TRBJ2-5; unclear D gene. The source material was cultured PBMCs, sampled from culture after CMV antigen stimulation. The CDR3 reads CASGFGETQYF. CDR3 coding DNA: TGTGCTAGTGGGTTTGGAGAGACCCAGTACTTC.